A selection of T cell receptor beta chains follows, all from one sample in a study of CD8+ T cells in alopecia areata. TCRdb keeps only in-frame clones here, not all; method: immunoSEQ multiplex PCR. The sample lists 150,000 or so clones; around 58% were seen once. The source material was CD4+ T cells sorted from blood, sampled at week 56, from a patient treated with tofacitinib. The origin of the receptors is a human donor with alopecia areata. CDR3s include the opening cysteine and the closing phenylalanine or tryptophan. The D gene is left open where the match is weak. The size field is filled for only some rows; it gives once, few, many or a size class.

j_gene: TRBJ2-1
v_gene: TRBV2
abundance: NA
d_gene: NA
CDR3nt: TGTGCCAGCAGGAGCACGTTGGGGGTGGGACGGTTCTTC
CDR3aa: CASRSTLGVGRFF

j_gene: TRBJ2-7
v_gene: TRBV5-1
abundance: few
d_gene: NA
CDR3nt: TGCGCCAGCAGCGCCGCCGGCCTACCCTACGAGCAGTACTTC
CDR3aa: CASSAAGLPYEQYF

j_gene: TRBJ2-7
v_gene: TRBV5-1
abundance: few
d_gene: NA
CDR3nt: TGCGCCAGCAGAGGAGCGGGCTACGAGCAGTACTTC
CDR3aa: CASRGAGYEQYF

j_gene: TRBJ1-2
v_gene: TRBV2
abundance: NA
d_gene: TRBD1
CDR3nt: TGTGCCAGCAGTGAAAGGGGGCAGGGAGTCGCCTATGGCTACACCTTC
CDR3aa: CASSERGQGVAYGYTF

j_gene: TRBJ2-4
v_gene: TRBV4-1
abundance: once
d_gene: TRBD2
CDR3nt: TGCGCCAGCAGCCTCCGCAGTTTGACTAGCGGGGGGATTCAGTACTTC
CDR3aa: CASSLRSLTSGGIQYF

j_gene: TRBJ2-3
v_gene: TRBV5-1
abundance: few
d_gene: NA
CDR3nt: TGCGCCAGCAGCTTTAGGGGCTTCACAGATACGCAGTATTTT
CDR3aa: CASSFRGFTDTQYF

j_gene: TRBJ1-2
v_gene: TRBV29-1
abundance: few
d_gene: NA
CDR3nt: TGCAGCGTTGAACGGAGAGGGTCGCACTATGGCTACACCTTC
CDR3aa: CSVERRGSHYGYTF

j_gene: TRBJ1-3
v_gene: TRBV29-1
abundance: few
d_gene: NA
CDR3nt: TGCAGCGTTGATGAGTTGACCGGGCCCACAGGGAGGCCTGGAAACACCATATATTTT
CDR3aa: CSVDELTGPTGRPGNTIYF

j_gene: TRBJ2-7
v_gene: TRBV9
abundance: few
d_gene: NA
CDR3nt: TGTGCCAGCCTATGGGCCTTGATGGACCCCGATACCTACGAGCAGTACTTC
CDR3aa: CASLWALMDPDTYEQYF

j_gene: TRBJ2-3
v_gene: TRBV7-8
abundance: few
d_gene: NA
CDR3nt: TGTGCCAGCAGCTTAGAACCAGGAACAGATACGCAGTATTTT
CDR3aa: CASSLEPGTDTQYF

j_gene: TRBJ1-2
v_gene: TRBV25-1
abundance: NA
d_gene: NA
CDR3nt: TGTGCCAGCACCGCCCCAGGGCATGGCTACACCTTC
CDR3aa: CASTAPGHGYTF

j_gene: TRBJ2-5
v_gene: TRBV6-1
abundance: NA
d_gene: TRBD2
CDR3nt: TGTGCCAGCAGGAGACTAGCGGGGCAAGAGACCCAGTACTTC
CDR3aa: CASRRLAGQETQYF

j_gene: TRBJ2-7
v_gene: TRBV28
abundance: NA
d_gene: TRBD2
CDR3nt: TGTGCCAGCAGTTCCCCGGGGGGGGCGAGATACGAGCAGTACTTC
CDR3aa: CASSSPGGARYEQYF

j_gene: TRBJ1-2
v_gene: TRBV5-1
abundance: NA
d_gene: NA
CDR3nt: TGCGCCAGCAGAATAGATGGGATGGCTGGCTACACCTTC
CDR3aa: CASRIDGMAGYTF

j_gene: TRBJ1-2
v_gene: TRBV30
abundance: NA
d_gene: NA
CDR3nt: TGTGCCTGGGTCGGGTCCAGTGGCTACACCTTC
CDR3aa: CAWVGSSGYTF

j_gene: TRBJ1-2
v_gene: TRBV13
abundance: few
d_gene: NA
CDR3nt: TGTGCCAGCACTTCCCTAGGGCTGGACTATGGCTACACCTTC
CDR3aa: CASTSLGLDYGYTF